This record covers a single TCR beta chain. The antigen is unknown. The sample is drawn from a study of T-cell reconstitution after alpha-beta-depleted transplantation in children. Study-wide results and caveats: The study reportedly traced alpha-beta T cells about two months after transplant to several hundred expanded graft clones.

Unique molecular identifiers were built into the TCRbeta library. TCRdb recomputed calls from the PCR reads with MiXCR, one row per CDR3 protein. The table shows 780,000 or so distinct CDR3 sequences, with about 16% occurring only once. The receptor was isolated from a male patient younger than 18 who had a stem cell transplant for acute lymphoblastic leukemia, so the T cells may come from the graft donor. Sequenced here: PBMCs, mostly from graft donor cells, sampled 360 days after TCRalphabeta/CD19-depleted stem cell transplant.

The CDR3 DNA reads as TGTGCCATCAGTGAGTCGGTCCTAAGCTCCTACGAGCAGTACTTC. This gives the protein CAISESVLSSYEQYF. The chain combines TRBV10-3 with TRBJ2-7; no clear D gene. There are 15 residues in the CDR3. The germline V and J ends were trimmed by 0 bases and 0 bases, with 9 bases remaining between them. CDR1 ENHRY and CDR2 SYGVKD come from the germline V gene.